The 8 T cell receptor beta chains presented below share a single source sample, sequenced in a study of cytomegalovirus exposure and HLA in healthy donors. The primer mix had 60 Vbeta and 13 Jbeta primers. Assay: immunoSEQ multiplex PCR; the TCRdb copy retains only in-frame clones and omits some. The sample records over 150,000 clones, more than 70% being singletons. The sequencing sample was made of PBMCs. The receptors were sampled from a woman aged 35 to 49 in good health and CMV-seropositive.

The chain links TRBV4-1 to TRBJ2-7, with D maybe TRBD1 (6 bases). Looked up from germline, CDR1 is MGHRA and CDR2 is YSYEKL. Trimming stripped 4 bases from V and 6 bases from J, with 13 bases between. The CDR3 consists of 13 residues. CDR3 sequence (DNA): TGCGCCAGCAGCCGGGTAACAGGGCCCGAGCAGTACTTC. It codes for CASSRVTGPEQYF.

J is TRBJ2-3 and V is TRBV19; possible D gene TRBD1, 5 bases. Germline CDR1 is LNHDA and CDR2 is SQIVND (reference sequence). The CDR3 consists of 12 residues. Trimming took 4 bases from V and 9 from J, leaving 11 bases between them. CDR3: CASSKKPGTQYF. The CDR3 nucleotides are TGTGCCAGTAGTAAGAAGCCAGGGACGCAGTATTTT.

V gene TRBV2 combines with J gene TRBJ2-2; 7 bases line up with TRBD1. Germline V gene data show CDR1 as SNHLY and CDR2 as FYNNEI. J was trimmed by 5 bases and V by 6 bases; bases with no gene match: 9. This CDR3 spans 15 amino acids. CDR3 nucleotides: TGTGCCAGCAGACGCACCGACAGGGAGACCGGGGAGCTGTTTTTT. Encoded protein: CASRRTDRETGELFF.

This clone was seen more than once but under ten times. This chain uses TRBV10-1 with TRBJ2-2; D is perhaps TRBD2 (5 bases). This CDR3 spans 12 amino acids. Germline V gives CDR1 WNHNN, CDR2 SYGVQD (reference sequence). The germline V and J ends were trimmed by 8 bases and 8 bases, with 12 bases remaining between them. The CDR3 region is CASSRTAGELFF. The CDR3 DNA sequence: TGCGCCAGCTCCCGGACTGCTGGGGAGCTGTTTTTT.

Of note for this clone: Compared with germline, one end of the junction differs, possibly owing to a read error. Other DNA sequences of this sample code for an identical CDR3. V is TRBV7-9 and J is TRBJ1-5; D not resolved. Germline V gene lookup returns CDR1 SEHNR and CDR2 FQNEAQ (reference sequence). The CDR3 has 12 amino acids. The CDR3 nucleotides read TGTGCCAGCAGCTTAGGAGATCAACCCCAGCATTTT. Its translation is CASSLGDQPQHF.

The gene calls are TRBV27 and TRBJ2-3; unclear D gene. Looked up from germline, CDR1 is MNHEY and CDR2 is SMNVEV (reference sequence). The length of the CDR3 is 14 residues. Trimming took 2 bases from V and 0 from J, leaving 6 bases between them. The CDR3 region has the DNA TGTGCCAGCAGTTTAGGAGCGAGCACAGATACGCAGTATTTT. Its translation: CASSLGASTDTQYF.

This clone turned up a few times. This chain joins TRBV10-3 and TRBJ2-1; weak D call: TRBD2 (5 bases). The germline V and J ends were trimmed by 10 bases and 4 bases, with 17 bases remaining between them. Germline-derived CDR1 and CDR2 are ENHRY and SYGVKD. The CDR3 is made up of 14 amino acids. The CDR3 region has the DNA TGTGCCACCCATCCAGCGGACCATTACAATGAGCAGTTCTTC. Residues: CATHPADHYNEQFF.

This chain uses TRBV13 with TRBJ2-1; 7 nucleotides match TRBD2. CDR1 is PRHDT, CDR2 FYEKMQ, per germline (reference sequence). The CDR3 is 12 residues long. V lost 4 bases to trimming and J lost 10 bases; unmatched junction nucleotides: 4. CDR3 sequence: CASSWDYDEQFF. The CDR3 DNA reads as TGTGCCAGCAGCTGGGACTATGACGAGCAGTTCTTC. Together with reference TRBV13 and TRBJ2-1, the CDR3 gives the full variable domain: AAGVIQSPRHLIKEKRETATLKCYPIPRHDTVYWYQQGPGQDPQFLISFYEKMQSDKGSIPDRFSAQQFSDYHSELNMSSLELGDSALYFCASSWDYDEQFFGPGTRLTVL.